This T cell receptor beta chain was profiled in a study of monozygotic twins with inflammatory bowel disease. Study findings and constraints: The co-twins with IBD showed lower TCRbeta diversity (inverse Simpson) than their healthy siblings.

On this clonotype: Its target is not known.

Total RNA input per TCR library was 3,500 to 4,500 ng. UMIs with a 6-nucleotide sample barcode were added by template switching. TCRdb reanalyzed the 5' RACE reads and collapses them to one entry per CDR3 protein, without DNA. This sample's clone table lists over 350,000 distinct CDR3 sequences. The CDR3 has 15 amino acids. Sequencing used blood. This TCR was recovered from a human donor with ulcerative colitis or Crohn's disease, or a healthy co-twin of an affected twin (not recorded which). V and J are TRBV12-3 or TRBV12-4 and TRBJ1-4. The CDR3 loop reads CASSSWETGNEKLFF.